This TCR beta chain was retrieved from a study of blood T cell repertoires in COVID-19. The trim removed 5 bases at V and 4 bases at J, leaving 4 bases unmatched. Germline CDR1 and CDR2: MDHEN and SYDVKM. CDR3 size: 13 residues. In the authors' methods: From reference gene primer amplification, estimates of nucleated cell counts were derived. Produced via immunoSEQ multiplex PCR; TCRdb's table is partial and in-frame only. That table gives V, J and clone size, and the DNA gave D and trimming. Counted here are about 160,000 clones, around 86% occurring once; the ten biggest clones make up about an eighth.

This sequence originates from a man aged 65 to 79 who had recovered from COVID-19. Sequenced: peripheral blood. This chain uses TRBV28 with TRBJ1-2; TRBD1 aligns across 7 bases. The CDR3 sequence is CASSNRDSYGYTF. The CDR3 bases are TGTGCCAGCAGTAACCGGGACAGCTATGGCTACACCTTC.